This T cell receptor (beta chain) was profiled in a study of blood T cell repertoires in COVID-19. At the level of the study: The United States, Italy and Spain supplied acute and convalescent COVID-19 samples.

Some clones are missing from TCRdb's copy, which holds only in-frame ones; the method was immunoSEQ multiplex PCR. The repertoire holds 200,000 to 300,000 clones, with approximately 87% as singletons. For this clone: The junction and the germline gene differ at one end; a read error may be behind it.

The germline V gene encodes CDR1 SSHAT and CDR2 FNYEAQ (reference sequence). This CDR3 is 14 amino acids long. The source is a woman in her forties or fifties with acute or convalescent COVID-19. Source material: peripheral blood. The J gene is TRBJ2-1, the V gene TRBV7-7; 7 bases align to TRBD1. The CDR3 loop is CASSLGTAYNEQFF. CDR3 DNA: TGTGCTAGCAGCTTAGGGACAGCCTACAATGAGCAGTTCTTC.